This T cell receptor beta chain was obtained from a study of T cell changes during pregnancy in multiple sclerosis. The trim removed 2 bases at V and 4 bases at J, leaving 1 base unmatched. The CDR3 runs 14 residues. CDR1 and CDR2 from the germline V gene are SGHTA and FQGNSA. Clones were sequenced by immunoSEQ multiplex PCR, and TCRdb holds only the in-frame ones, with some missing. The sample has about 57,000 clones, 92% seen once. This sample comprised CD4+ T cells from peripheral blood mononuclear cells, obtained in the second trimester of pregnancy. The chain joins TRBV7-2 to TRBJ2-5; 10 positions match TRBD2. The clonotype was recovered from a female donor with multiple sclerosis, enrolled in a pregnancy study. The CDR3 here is CASSLRLAGETQYF. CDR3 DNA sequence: TGTGCCAGCAGCTTACGACTAGCGGGAGAGACCCAGTACTTC.